The entry below describes one T cell receptor (beta chain). This clonotype was recorded many times. The clone's antigen remains unknown. No much larger clone is present one base from it, and per-base qualities are unavailable. The lymph node samples were taken from the axillary draining lymph nodes of breast cancer patients. The sample originates from a study of breast tumors, draining lymph nodes, adjacent tissues (dated by TCRdb to about 2016). For the wider study: Breast cancer patients provided tumor, adjacent nontumor tissue and axillary lymph nodes, and the study compared the TCR beta repertoires across these three sources. In human breast cancer, the study set out to assess how tumor, surrounding tissue and draining lymph node repertoires relate to one another and whether T cells might be exchanged between them. General findings and caveats noted by the study authors: In luminal-like breast cancer, tumor and nontumor tissue repertoires resembled each other significantly more than in basal-like breast cancer. A scenario in which most tumor T cells derive from the lymph node and then expand within tumor tissue was judged to be consistent with the data. The study presented the conclusion that tumor T cells originate in lymph nodes as consistent with a hypothesis, not as something directly demonstrated. T-cell repertoire diversity in tumors was found to be lower than in lymph nodes but higher than in nontumor tissue, and preferential V and J gene usage was observed.

This sample was sequenced with an Illumina HiSeq 2000. Multiplex PCR amplification was used to generate the TCR beta chain libraries. The amplified TCR beta chain products were analyzed by high-throughput sequencing. TCRdb redid the processing of the public reads, applying fastp at Q25 and MiXCR, and retained in-frame beta chains. Rows are unified per CDR3 protein, each entry keeping the most common DNA and genes. This sample comprises about 150,000 distinct CDR3 sequences, approximately 20% of them detected only once. In total, the top ten clones hold just over 2.5% of the sample. CDR1 and CDR2 are read off the germline V gene as SNHLY and FYNNEI. Including the terminal cysteine and phenylalanine, the CDR3 comprises 18 residues. Here the CDR3 DNA is all that survives: 54 bases in frame from base 1. The germline V end is reduced by 6 bases and the J end by 1 base; junction bases left unmatched: 8.

The V and J segments used are TRBV2 and TRBJ2-6, with 11 bases in between that match TRBD1. The sequenced material came from axillary lymph node tissue. The TCR originated in a female donor with breast cancer. Some clones in this sample may be carry-over from other donors' samples. The CDR3 loop reads CASRAGTGGGSGANVLTF. The base sequence is TGTGCCAGCAGGGCCGGGACAGGGGGAGGGTCTGGGGCCAACGTCCTGACTTTC.